The rows below give T cell receptor beta chains drawn from one sample of a study of molecular identifiers for immune sequencing clone quantification. One entry per CDR3 protein results from TCRdb running MiXCR on the PCR reads. Altogether about 640,000 distinct CDR3 sequences are present, about 20% being singletons, with the ten largest covering around 0.9%. Sequences were obtained from naive CD8+ T cells from blood, with Jurkat cell RNA spiked in. These receptor sequences come from a human donor in good health. Some libraries in this study had Jurkat cell RNA spiked in. The CDR3 runs from the conserved cysteine through the conserved F or W. The order of the fields is CDR3 protein, V gene, J gene.

CDR3: CASSMLGSQRYEQYF
V: TRBV19
J: TRBJ2-7

CDR3: CASSPNRGRPYEQYF
V: TRBV18
J: TRBJ2-7

CDR3: CSVAVLNLNTEAFF
V: TRBV29-1
J: TRBJ1-1

CDR3: CAGSQEVTGDYYGYTF
V: TRBV4-1
J: TRBJ1-2

CDR3: CASSLDLTGGATDTQYF
V: TRBV7-2
J: TRBJ2-3

CDR3: CASSARPGNYEQFF
V: TRBV10-1
J: TRBJ2-1

CDR3: CASRPPPDQQEVGELFF
V: TRBV7-2
J: TRBJ2-2

CDR3: CASSGGTSGGLAKNIQYF
V: TRBV19
J: TRBJ2-4

CDR3: CAWSGEREGTDTQYF
V: TRBV30
J: TRBJ2-3

CDR3: CASSLAWGRGGGEQYF
V: TRBV7-6
J: TRBJ2-7

CDR3: CASSWTSLDEQFF
V: TRBV5-3
J: TRBJ2-1

CDR3: CSVWDPIMNTEAFF
V: TRBV20-1
J: TRBJ1-1

CDR3: CASSYSKTGFYEQYF
V: TRBV6-5
J: TRBJ2-7

CDR3: CASSYSTPGFYEQYF
V: TRBV6-8
J: TRBJ2-7

CDR3: CASSVEDTYPAEQYF
V: TRBV9
J: TRBJ2-7

CDR3: CASSAQGGSTDTQYF
V: TRBV12-3/TRBV12-4
J: TRBJ2-3

CDR3: CASSLDITRFHEQYF
V: TRBV11-2
J: TRBJ2-7

CDR3: CATSDSAREVTDTQYF
V: TRBV24-1
J: TRBJ2-3

CDR3: CACRGLETGELFF
V: TRBV30
J: TRBJ2-2

CDR3: CASSMEGNEQYF
V: TRBV5-1
J: TRBJ2-7

CDR3: CASSLSSGPQYF
V: TRBV27
J: TRBJ2-3

CDR3: CASSLRLAGPNEQFF
V: TRBV27
J: TRBJ2-1

CDR3: CASGLSVVTGSSYEQYF
V: TRBV12-5
J: TRBJ2-7

CDR3: CASSQRTGGHYEQYF
V: TRBV4-1
J: TRBJ2-7

CDR3: CASSLGVTGKETQYF
V: TRBV28
J: TRBJ2-5

CDR3: CASKVADQETQYF
V: TRBV7-9
J: TRBJ2-5

CDR3: CASSPEGLAGFQPTDTQYF
V: TRBV4-1
J: TRBJ2-3

CDR3: CASSPGVNEPQHF
V: TRBV7-9
J: TRBJ1-5

CDR3: CASSLGTSFNEQFF
V: TRBV5-6
J: TRBJ2-1

CDR3: CASSYLRENQETQYF
V: TRBV6-2/TRBV6-3
J: TRBJ2-5

CDR3: CASTAQSTYNEQFF
V: TRBV12-3/TRBV12-4
J: TRBJ2-1

CDR3: CASSHGGQGEQFF
V: TRBV19
J: TRBJ2-1

CDR3: CATRRDRTSGNTIYF
V: TRBV15
J: TRBJ1-3

CDR3: CASSTGLRVYEQYF
V: TRBV12-3/TRBV12-4
J: TRBJ2-7

CDR3: CALRQDGGELFF
V: TRBV19
J: TRBJ2-2

CDR3: CASSHGAGVSGNQPQHF
V: TRBV4-1
J: TRBJ1-5

CDR3: CASSYSGGAYEQYF
V: TRBV7-2
J: TRBJ2-7

CDR3: CASSLDRGGENTIYF
V: TRBV12-3/TRBV12-4
J: TRBJ1-3

CDR3: CASSQEVSGYTEAFF
V: TRBV4-3
J: TRBJ1-1

CDR3: CASTGPGSNEQYF
V: TRBV7-9
J: TRBJ2-7

CDR3: CASSPPQESRETQYF
V: TRBV28
J: TRBJ2-5

CDR3: CASSIGTAWRINEQFF
V: TRBV6-5
J: TRBJ2-1

CDR3: CASSLLSSNTEAFF
V: TRBV27
J: TRBJ1-1

CDR3: CASSLSPPAGGLDTQYF
V: TRBV27
J: TRBJ2-3

CDR3: CASSPPARGHYEQYF
V: TRBV13
J: TRBJ2-7

CDR3: CASRFRGTGGYAGNTIYF
V: TRBV27
J: TRBJ1-3

CDR3: CASSLPVRENDEQYF
V: TRBV5-1
J: TRBJ2-7

CDR3: CSARDRAGWAYEQYF
V: TRBV20-1
J: TRBJ2-7

CDR3: CASTDSSYNEQFF
V: TRBV12-3/TRBV12-4
J: TRBJ2-1

CDR3: CASSQGARATYNEQFF
V: TRBV4-3
J: TRBJ2-1

CDR3: CASSIGILDGYTF
V: TRBV19
J: TRBJ1-2

CDR3: CASSQILERGEQYF
V: TRBV4-1
J: TRBJ2-7

CDR3: CAWSVEENTEAFF
V: TRBV30
J: TRBJ1-1

CDR3: CASSQGGTQYF
V: TRBV4-1
J: TRBJ2-5

CDR3: CSATQAGELFF
V: TRBV20-1
J: TRBJ2-2